Below, one TCR beta chain is given with its context. Its antigen is as yet unknown. These data belong to a study of Ad26.COV2.S vaccination and SARS-CoV-2 variants. Turning to the study itself: The COV1001 Ad26.COV2.S trial arm included the donor.

Overall study findings and caveats: Responses of spike-specific T cells (both CD8+ and CD4+) reportedly showed substantial breadth after vaccination. Quantification of TCR breadth and depth may have yielded underestimates of total T cell responses.

The treatment: some 20 received Ad26.COV2.S at low or high dose, single or two shots; 5 received placebo; per-sample allocation not given. Samples analyzed were those drawn on day 63 after the first vaccine or placebo injection. Recruitment in Boston yielded a donor of adult age, 18-55 years. Germline CDR1 is SGHTA and CDR2 is FQGNSA. The CDR3 runs 15 residues. With V trimmed by 2 bases and J by 4 bases, 1 base remained unmatched. Libraries were prepared by immunoSEQ multiplex PCR; TCRdb keeps only in-frame clonotypes and omits some of them. This table has hundreds of thousands of clones, about 89% appearing once.

V gene TRBV7-2 combines with J gene TRBJ2-1; 11 bases agree with TRBD2. This TCR derives from a person between 18 and 65 years old who received the Ad26.COV2.S COVID-19 vaccine or a placebo. The sample consisted of peripheral blood, taken in a trial of Ad26.COV2.S vaccine versus placebo. The CDR3 nucleotides read TGTGCCAGCAGCTTACTAGCGGGGGGATACAATGAGCAGTTCTTC. Its translation: CASSLLAGGYNEQFF. The full variable domain, in which reference TRBV7-2 and TRBJ2-1 provide the parts outside the CDR3, is GAGVSQSPSNKVTEKGKDVELRCDPISGHTALYWYRQSLGQGLEFLIYFQGNSAPDKSGLPSDRFSAERTGGSVSTLTIQRTQQEDSAVYLCASSLLAGGYNEQFFGPGTRLTVL.